This T cell receptor (beta chain) was documented in a study of early T cells in non-severe SARS-CoV-2 infection. In germline, CDR1 is LGHDT, CDR2 YNNKEL (reference sequence). J was trimmed by 5 bases and V by 2 bases; bases with no gene match: 3. This CDR3 region has 14 residues. MiXCR was run by TCRdb on the 5' RACE reads, yielding one entry per CDR3 protein. The profile shows 55,000 or so distinct CDR3 sequences, under 7.5% of them singletons. The TCR originated in an adult who was a healthcare worker with PCR-confirmed SARS-CoV-2 infection or an uninfected control (not recorded which). J is TRBJ1-3 and V is TRBV3-1; 7 bases agree with TRBD1. The material was whole blood, obtained at baseline. Here the CDR3 reads CASSQQQGRNTIYF. The CDR3 nucleotides read TGTGCCAGCAGCCAACAACAGGGGCGAAACACCATATATTTT.